The clone carrying this TCR beta chain occurred once. The sample is drawn from a study of blood T cell repertoires in COVID-19. The germline V and J ends were trimmed by 4 bases and 0 bases, with 7 bases remaining between them. The CDR3 totals 14 residues. Germline V CDR1 and CDR2: GTSNPN, SVGIG (reference sequence). Here immunoSEQ multiplex PCR was the method, and the copy in TCRdb shows in-frame clones only, minus some. The sample has a few hundred thousand clones, roughly 87% seen once. The chain recombines TRBV30 with TRBJ1-6, with D perhaps TRBD1 (5 bases). The clonotype comes from a woman aged 35 to 49 who had recovered from COVID-19. Sequenced material: peripheral blood. For the CDR3, the DNA is TGTGCCTGGACCGACAGCTCCTATAATTCACCCCTCCACTTT. It specifies CAWTDSSYNSPLHF.